What follows are 15 T cell receptor beta chains derived from one specimen sequenced in a study of blood T cell repertoires in COVID-19. Assay used: immunoSEQ multiplex PCR; TCRdb lists only in-frame clones, some missing. The table has about 230,000 clones, over 75% seen once; the top ten hold roughly 3.7%. The sequencing sample was made of PBMCs or T cells enriched from blood (not recorded which). The origin of the receptors is a woman aged 25 to 39 who had been exposed to COVID-19.

V usage is TRBV5-6 and J usage is TRBJ1-5, with D possibly being TRBD1 (6 bases). V was shortened by 3 bases and J by 0 bases, with 13 bases between the two germline ends. CDR3 length: 16 residues. The germline V gene encodes CDR1 SGHDT and CDR2 YYEEEE. In nucleotides, the CDR3 is TGTGCCAGCAGCTCCTACAGGGTAATTAGCAATCAGCCCCAGCATTTT. Translating gives CASSSYRVISNQPQHF.

The gene calls are TRBV9 and TRBJ2-5; unclear D gene. This CDR3 comprises 15 residues. Trimming left V 3 bases short and J 1 base short, with 13 bases between. The germline V gene encodes CDR1 SGDLS and CDR2 YYNGEE. The CDR3: CASSARPWAQETQYF. In DNA form, the CDR3 reads TGTGCCAGCAGCGCGAGACCGTGGGCCCAAGAGACCCAGTACTTC.

About this clone itself: Other DNA sequences from this sample encode an identical CDR3 as well. The chain is built from TRBV5-1 and TRBJ2-7, with 7 bases lining up with TRBD1. This CDR3 is built from 13 residues. V lost 4 bases, J lost 2 bases, and 3 bases stayed unmatched. Germline CDR1 is SGHRS and CDR2 is YFSETQ. The CDR3 DNA is TGCGCCAGCAGCCTCGACAGGGCCTACGAGCAGTACTTC. Protein: CASSLDRAYEQYF.

The chain couples TRBV6-5 to TRBJ2-7; 10 bases fit TRBD2. J was trimmed by 4 bases and V by 6 bases; bases with no gene match: 9. The CDR3 is made up of 15 amino acids. In germline, CDR1 is MNHEY, CDR2 SVGAGI. CDR3 loop: CASRELAGVVYEQYF. CDR3 coding DNA: TGTGCCAGCAGAGAGCTAGCGGGAGTGGTTTACGAGCAGTACTTC.

The J gene is TRBJ2-1, the V gene TRBV12-3 or TRBV12-4; a possible D gene is TRBD2 (5 bases). Trimming cost V 4 bases and J 7 bases, with 5 bases left between them. There are 11 residues in the CDR3. The CDR3 loop is CASSSGNEQFF. As DNA, the CDR3 is TGTGCCAGCAGTTCGGGGAATGAGCAGTTCTTC.

The rearrangement joins TRBV7-2 to TRBJ1-2, with 7 bases fitting TRBD1. CDR1 SGHTA and CDR2 FQGNSA come from the germline V gene. The CDR3 spans 14 residues. Losses at the gene ends were 2 bases for V and 5 bases for J; bases not matched to a gene: 5. The CDR3, as DNA: TGTGCCAGCAGCTTACTCGGGACAGCGTATGGCTACACCTTC. Translated: CASSLLGTAYGYTF.

V and J are TRBV2 and TRBJ2-7; D is unclear. Between the trimmed V and J ends, which lost 3 bases and 4 bases, there was a span of 7 bases. Germline CDR1 is SNHLY and CDR2 is FYNNEI. The CDR3 runs 12 residues. CDR3 bases: TGTGCCAGCAGTGATCAGCGTTACGAGCAGTACTTC. It is translated as CASSDQRYEQYF.

The rearrangement links TRBV2 to TRBJ1-6, with TRBD1 matching 11 bases. After removal of 6 bases from V and 7 bases from J, the junction contained 5 bases not matched to a gene. Germline values: CDR1 SNHLY, CDR2 FYNNEI. The CDR3 consists of 15 residues. The CDR3 DNA is TGTGCCAGCAGCCGGACAGGGGGCCAGAATTCACCCCTCCACTTT. Its protein is CASSRTGGQNSPLHF.

The J gene is TRBJ1-3, the V gene TRBV18; weak D call: TRBD1 (6 bases). This CDR3 contains 18 residues. Deletions cut 1 base from V and 0 bases from J, with 16 bases between. Germline assignment: CDR1 KGHSH and CDR2 LQKENI. CDR3 region: CASSPRTATFISGNTIYF. For the CDR3, the DNA is TGTGCCAGCTCACCACGGACAGCTACATTTATCTCTGGAAACACCATATATTTT.

The rearrangement joins TRBV10-3 to TRBJ1-3; D not certain. Germline CDR1 is ENHRY and CDR2 is SYGVKD. Trimming cost V 4 bases and J 0 bases, with 7 bases left between them. The CDR3 has 14 residues. CDR3 in DNA: TGTGCCATCAGTGGCACAGCCTCTGGAAACACCATATATTTT. It codes for CAISGTASGNTIYF.

This clone has only one observation. The chain employs TRBV18 and TRBJ1-2; tentative D call: TRBD1 (6 bases). Germline V lookup: CDR1 KGHSH, CDR2 LQKENI. The ends were cut back, 3 bases at V and 5 bases at J, with 13 bases in the middle. CDR3 length: 14 residues. CDR3 loop: CASSPEDRRYGYTF. CDR3 DNA: TGTGCCAGCTCACCCGAGGACAGAAGGTATGGCTACACCTTC.

This clone was recorded a few times. The chain uses TRBV7-8 and TRBJ1-1; D remains unclear. Germline lookup yields CDR1 SGHVS and CDR2 FQNEAQ. This CDR3 contains 14 residues. V dropped 0 bases and J dropped 0 bases, with 5 bases sitting between them. The CDR3 is CASSLAGVNTEAFF. CDR3 sequence (DNA): TGTGCCAGCAGCTTAGCAGGAGTGAACACTGAAGCTTTCTTT.

The chain recombines TRBV5-4 with TRBJ2-5, with D maybe TRBD2 (5 bases). In germline, CDR1 is SGHNT, CDR2 YYREEE (reference sequence). V was trimmed by 4 bases and J by 2 bases, leaving 9 bases between them. The CDR3 totals 13 residues. CDR3: CASSRRLQETQYF. The CDR3 coding sequence is TGTGCCAGCAGCCGGAGGTTGCAAGAGACCCAGTACTTC.

V and J are TRBV5-4 and TRBJ2-2; 16 bases align to TRBD2. This CDR3 is 17 amino acids long. Germline CDR1 SGHNT, CDR2 YYREEE (reference sequence). The J segment lost 6 bases and the V segment lost 4 bases, leaving 6 bases of the junction unmatched. CDR3 coding DNA: TGTGCCAGCAGCCCGGGACTAGCGGGAGGGCCGGCCGGGGAGCTGTTTTTT. It codes for CASSPGLAGGPAGELFF.

The chain links TRBV7-6 to TRBJ1-5, with a possible D match to TRBD1 (5 bases). The germline V and J ends were trimmed by 2 bases and 2 bases, with 22 bases remaining between them. The CDR3 sequence is 19 residues long. In germline, CDR1 is SGHVS, CDR2 FNYEAQ. CDR3 loop: CASSLYLGSSGAGNQPQHF. CDR3 sequence (DNA): TGTGCCAGCAGCTTATATTTAGGGTCTTCTGGGGCAGGCAATCAGCCCCAGCATTTT. The whole variable domain, filled in from reference TRBV7-6 and TRBJ1-5, reads GAGVSQSPRYKVTKRGQDVALRCDPISGHVSLYWYRQALGQGPEFLTYFNYEAQQDKSGLPNDRFSAERPEGSISTLTIQRTEQRDSAMYRCASSLYLGSSGAGNQPQHFGDGTRLSIL.